This T cell receptor beta chain is from a study of T cells in Graves' hyperthyroidism and ophthalmopathy. RNA transcripts were the template for amplifying TCR beta CDR3 regions. Carried out on the TCR CDR3, a first-round RT-PCR used the HTBI primer set. From the multiplex PCR reads, TCRdb called clonotypes with MiXCR, one entry per CDR3 protein. The repertoire includes approximately 600,000 distinct CDR3 sequences, approximately 14% of them detected once, and roughly 4.5% sits in the top ten. Germline V gene sequence: CDR1 MNHNS, CDR2 SASEGT. The CDR3 runs 13 residues. V lost 4 bases and J lost 3, with 9 bases in between. Points from the study as a whole: Classification by a 13 V-J model distinguished ophthalmopathy from stable hyperthyroidism.

About this clonotype itself: Antigen: not known.

This chain links TRBV6-1 with TRBJ1-2; a possible D gene is TRBD1 (5 bases). Sequencing input: blood. The TCR originated in a woman between 35 and 50 years old with Graves' ophthalmopathy. CDR3 residues: CASSVGTYYGYTF. The CDR3 nucleotides are TGTGCCAGCAGTGTTGGGACTTACTATGGCTACACCTTC.